The 16 T cell receptor beta chains below come from one sample, sequenced in a study of T cells in Graves' hyperthyroidism and ophthalmopathy. RNA transcripts yielded amplified TCR beta CDR3 regions. Using the HTBI primer set, a first-round RT-PCR was run on the TCR CDR3. TCRdb redid the calling of the multiplex PCR reads with MiXCR, one entry per CDR3 protein. Of almost 350,000 distinct CDR3 sequences detected, about a sixth appear once; the ten largest clones hold around 16%. What was sequenced was blood. The receptors derive from a woman between 35 and 50 years old with Graves' ophthalmopathy.

At least ten counts were recorded for this clonotype. The V gene is TRBV19, the J gene TRBJ1-5; tentatively, D is TRBD1 (6 bases). The V end lost 5 bases, the J end lost 3 bases, and 11 bases lay between the germline ends. The length of the CDR3 is 14 residues. CDR1 is LNHDA, CDR2 SQIVND, per germline (reference sequence). CDR3 region: CASSADRYNQPQHF. In DNA form, the CDR3 reads TGTGCCAGTAGTGCCGACAGGTACAATCAGCCCCAGCATTTT.

The genes are TRBV6-5 and TRBJ1-2; maybe TRBD1 (5 bases). Germline-derived CDR1 and CDR2 are MNHEY and SVGAGI. The CDR3 is made up of 13 amino acids. Trimming stripped 0 bases from V and 6 bases from J, with 8 bases between. CDR3 protein: CASSYSKTDGYTF. As DNA, the CDR3 is TGTGCCAGCAGTTACTCGAAGACAGATGGCTACACCTTC.

The chain joins TRBV6-1 to TRBJ2-7, with 8 bases fitting TRBD1. This CDR3 is 14 amino acids long. With 7 bases clipped from V and 2 bases from J, the junction kept 7 bases outside the gene matches. Germline V gives CDR1 MNHNS, CDR2 SASEGT. CDR3 bases: TGTGCCAGCACCTCTGGACAGGGCCCCTACGAGCAGTACTTC. It is translated as CASTSGQGPYEQYF.

This clonotype was counted a few times. The chain carries TRBV28 and TRBJ2-5, with 11 bases aligning to TRBD1. The CDR3 runs 17 residues. Germline-derived CDR1 and CDR2 are MDHEN and SYDVKM. The ends lost 5 bases at V and 4 bases at J; junction bases unmatched: 12. CDR3 nucleotides: TGTGCCAGCAGTAACGGACAGGGGGCGCTTCCGCGAGAGACCCAGTACTTC. Translated, it gives CASSNGQGALPRETQYF.

This clonotype has ten or more counts. CDR3 in amino acids: CASRATGPGELFF. For the CDR3, the DNA is TGTGCCAGCAGAGCAACAGGGCCCGGGGAGCTGTTTTTT. The chain has TRBV6-5 and TRBJ2-2; perhaps TRBD1 as D (6 bases). V shed 6 bases and J shed 6 bases, with 11 bases lying between them. Germline V gene lookup returns CDR1 MNHEY and CDR2 SVGAGI. The CDR3 sequence is 13 residues long.

This clonotype was counted many times. The rearrangement joins TRBV20-1 to TRBJ2-5; 8 nucleotides agree with TRBD2. The CDR3 covers 13 residues. Germline V CDR1 and CDR2: DFQATT, SNEGSKA (reference sequence). V dropped 5 bases and J dropped 5; count of bases not matched to a gene: 7. CDR3: CSASGGPGETQYF. CDR3 bases: TGCAGTGCTTCGGGAGGGCCGGGGGAGACCCAGTACTTC.

This clonotype has a count of ten or more. The rearrangement links TRBV12-3 or TRBV12-4 to TRBJ1-1; TRBD1 agrees at 9 bases. CDR3 length: 14 amino acids. Losses at the gene ends were 6 bases for V and 7 bases for J; bases not matched to a gene: 9. Written as DNA, the CDR3 is TGTGCCAGCAGGTCACAGGGGGCCGGGGATGAAGCTTTCTTT. Translating gives CASRSQGAGDEAFF.

This chain uses TRBV12-3 or TRBV12-4 with TRBJ1-2; D is perhaps TRBD1 (5 bases). This CDR3 comprises 14 residues. Trimming removed 4 bases from V and 8 bases from J, with 17 bases in between. This CDR3 is CASSSSPRQSGYTF. The CDR3 nucleotides read TGTGCCAGCAGTTCCTCCCCACGACAGAGCGGCTACACCTTC.

This chain links TRBV6-1 with TRBJ1-5; D gene uncertain. Germline loops: CDR1 MNHNS, CDR2 SASEGT. The V gene lost 2 bases and the J gene lost 9 bases, with 5 bases spanning the gap. CDR3 length: 11 amino acids. In DNA form, the CDR3 reads TGTGCCAGCAGTGAACGGGCGCCCCAGCATTTT. This sequence encodes CASSERAPQHF.

The J gene is TRBJ2-7, the V gene TRBV12-3 or TRBV12-4; 11 bases match TRBD2. The CDR3 is 15 amino acids. V shed 6 bases, J shed 3 bases, and the junction held 7 bases outside the gene matches. CDR3 bases: TGTGCCAGCAGCCAGGGACTAGCGGAAGTCTACGAGCAGTACTTC. This translates into CASSQGLAEVYEQYF.

In its sample, this clonotype was seen many times. The chain has TRBV24-1 and TRBJ1-1, with 8 bases aligning to TRBD1. In germline, CDR1 is KGHDR, CDR2 SFDVKD. The CDR3 is made up of 13 amino acids. Trimming took 4 bases from V and 10 from J; bases not matched to a gene: 7. CDR3 bases: TGTGCCACCAGTGAAGGACAGGGCAATTCAGCTTTCTTT. Translating gives CATSEGQGNSAFF.

The chain carries TRBV11-2 and TRBJ2-7, with 10 bases lining up with TRBD1. The CDR3 is made up of 17 amino acids. Trimming at V came to 5 bases and at J to 0 bases, leaving 10 bases not matched to a gene. The V gene's germline CDR1 is SGHAT and CDR2 FQNNGV. Here the CDR3 reads CASSRGTGASTSYEQYF. Written as DNA, the CDR3 is TGTGCCAGCAGCCGCGGGACAGGGGCCTCCACCTCCTACGAGCAGTACTTC. The full variable domain, with the rest looked up from reference TRBV11-2 and TRBJ2-7, is EAGVAQSPRYKIIEKRQSVAFWCNPISGHATLYWYQQILGQGPKLLIQFQNNGVVDDSQLPKDRFSAERLKGVDSTLKIQPAKLEDSAVYLCASSRGTGASTSYEQYFGPGTRLTVT.

The sample holds many counts of this clonotype. This could be a read error, since a much larger clone is one nucleotide away. This chain connects TRBV7-2 to TRBJ2-7; D may match TRBD1 or TRBD2 (5 bases each). CDR1 and CDR2 from the germline V gene are SGHTA and FQGNSA. CDR3 length: 18 residues. The CDR3 nucleotides read TGTGCCAGCAGCCTCGATGGGACCGATTTACCTCGGTCCTACGAGCGGTACTTC. Its translation is CASSLDGTDLPRSYERYF. Filled out from reference TRBV7-2 and TRBJ2-7, the complete variable domain reads GAGVSQSPSNKVTEKGKDVELRCDPISGHTALYWYRQSLGQGLEFLIYFQGNSAPDKSGLPSDRFSAERTGGSVSTLTIQRTQQEDSAVYLCASSLDGTDLPRSYERYFGPGTRLTVT.

This clonotype was recorded at least ten times. The V gene is TRBV6-5, the J gene TRBJ2-7; D is possibly TRBD2 (5 bases). Germline V gene data show CDR1 as MNHEY and CDR2 as SVGAGI. This CDR3 is built from 13 residues. Trimming left V 6 bases short and J 6 bases short, with 15 bases between. CDR3 sequence (DNA): TGTGCCAGCAGACGCCGATCGGGGAGCGAGCAGTACTTC. Amino acid sequence: CASRRRSGSEQYF.

This clonotype was observed many times. The genes are TRBV24-1 and TRBJ2-1, with unresolved D. The V gene's germline CDR1 is KGHDR and CDR2 SFDVKD. There are 12 residues in the CDR3. The V gene lost 2 bases and the J gene lost 12 bases, with 10 bases spanning the gap. The DNA of the CDR3 is TGTGCCACCAGTGATTCCAGTAATTTGCAGTTCTTC. Its protein product is CATSDSSNLQFF.

This clonotype was detected many times. The chain recombines TRBV28 with TRBJ2-5, with TRBD1 as a possible D gene (6 bases). Germline V gene lookup returns CDR1 MDHEN and CDR2 SYDVKM. The germline V and J ends were trimmed by 6 bases and 5 bases, with 16 bases remaining between them. CDR3 length: 14 amino acids. DNA of the CDR3: TGTGCCAGCAGGCCCCCAGGAACAGGGGAGACCCAGTACTTC. Its protein is CASRPPGTGETQYF. The variable domain in full, with the rest retrieved from reference TRBV28 and TRBJ2-5, is DVKVTQSSRYLVKRTGEKVFLECVQDMDHENMFWYRQDPGLGLRLIYFSYDVKMKEKGDIPEGYSVSREKKERFSLILESASTNQTSMYLCASRPPGTGETQYFGPGTRLLVL.